Listed here are 9 T cell receptor beta chains from one sample, sequenced in a study of glioma-infiltrating T cells after dendritic cell vaccination. Here immunoSEQ multiplex PCR was the method, and the copy in TCRdb shows in-frame clones only, minus some. The repertoire includes about 38,000 clones, around four fifths of them detected once, and less than 8.5% sits in the top ten. The sample was blood, taken before dendritic cell vaccination. The receptor set was obtained from a human donor with glioblastoma.

The rearrangement uses TRBV5-4 and TRBJ2-3; the match to TRBD1 covers 10 bases. There are 15 residues in the CDR3. Trimming removed 0 bases from V and 3 bases from J; junction bases left unmatched: 1. Germline CDR1 is SGHNT and CDR2 is YYREEE (reference sequence). DNA of the CDR3: TGTGCCAGCAGCTTGGAGGGACAGGGGACAGATACGCAGTATTTT. Amino acid sequence: CASSLEGQGTDTQYF. Drawing the rest from reference TRBV5-4 and TRBJ2-3, the complete variable domain is ETGVTQSPTHLIKTRGQQVTLRCSSQSGHNTVSWYQQALGQGPQFIFQYYREEENGRGNFPPRFSGLQFPNYSSELNVNALELDDSALYLCASSLEGQGTDTQYFGPGTRLTVL.

J is TRBJ2-5 and V is TRBV29-1; the match to TRBD1 covers 9 bases. The V gene end was trimmed by 4 bases and the J gene end by 5 bases; junction bases not matched to a gene: 8. Germline V CDR1 and CDR2: SQVTM, ANQGSEA. CDR3 size: 14 residues. The CDR3, as DNA: TGCAGCGTTGGCAAGACAGGGGGGGCGGAGACCCAGTACTTC. Its protein is CSVGKTGGAETQYF.

The rearrangement joins TRBV27 to TRBJ1-1; 9 nucleotides align to TRBD1. The CDR3 runs 14 residues. V dropped 4 bases and J dropped 2; count of bases not matched to a gene: 2. The germline V gene encodes CDR1 MNHEY and CDR2 SMNVEV (reference sequence). The CDR3 spells CASSWGQGNTEAFF. In nucleotides, the CDR3 is TGTGCCAGCAGTTGGGGACAGGGAAACACTGAAGCTTTCTTT.

A word on this clone: As the CDR3 is not closed by the conserved phenylalanine or tryptophan, this likely results from a read error. No DNA is shown, since the ends of the CDR3 on it are uncertain; the CDR3 is the one TCRdb lists. The chain joins TRBV4-3 to TRBJ1-2; the D call of TRBD1 is as the table states it, not checked on the DNA. The CDR3 sequence runs 11 residues, both termini included. CDR1 and CDR2 from the germline V gene are LGHNA and YSLEER. This CDR3 reads CASSQAGGTKL.

The chain couples TRBV4-3 to TRBJ2-2, with 15 bases identical to TRBD2. CDR1 and CDR2 (germline): LGHNA, YSLEER. The CDR3 sequence is 18 residues long. With V trimmed by 4 bases and J by 7 bases, 10 bases remained unmatched. The DNA for the CDR3 is TGCGCCAGCAGCCCGCAAATAGGACTAGCGGGGGGGCTCGGGGAGCTGTTTTTT. Protein: CASSPQIGLAGGLGELFF.

V usage is TRBV4-1 and J usage is TRBJ2-7, with a weak D call TRBD2 (5 bases). The CDR3 contains 15 residues. Germline values: CDR1 MGHRA, CDR2 YSYEKL. The ends were cut back, 4 bases at V and 6 bases at J, with 19 bases in the middle. CDR3 DNA sequence: TGCGCCAGCAGCCCGTACGTGGACTCCTTGGGCGAGCAGTACTTC. Amino acid sequence: CASSPYVDSLGEQYF.

This clone has a handful of counts. The chain has TRBV28 and TRBJ2-4, with TRBD2 matching over 8 bases. V shed 4 bases, J shed 0 bases, and the junction held 5 bases outside the gene matches. CDR1 and CDR2 (germline): MDHEN, SYDVKM. The CDR3 consists of 16 residues. The CDR3 bases are TGTGCCAGCAGTTCCCCCGGGAGGGGAGCCAAAAACATTCAGTACTTC. It is translated as CASSSPGRGAKNIQYF.

This clone was counted a single time. In the same sample, other DNA sequences code for this CDR3. The V and J genes are TRBV30 and TRBJ1-5; D may be TRBD1 (5 bases). The length of the CDR3 is 17 residues. From germline, CDR1 is GTSNPN and CDR2 SVGIG (reference sequence). V lost 0 bases, J lost 0 bases, and 15 bases lay in between. CDR3 loop: CAWSVQRDYLSNQPQHF. The CDR3 DNA reads as TGTGCCTGGAGTGTACAGAGGGACTACCTTAGCAATCAGCCCCAGCATTTT. The full variable domain, its missing parts supplied by reference TRBV30 and TRBJ1-5, is SQTIHQWPATLVQPVGSPLSLECTVEGTSNPNLYWYRQAAGRGLQLLFYSVGIGQISSEVPQNLSASRPQDRQFILSSKKLLLSDSGFYLCAWSVQRDYLSNQPQHFGDGTRLSIL.

The chain uses TRBV6-1 and TRBJ1-3; D perhaps matches TRBD1 (6 bases). CDR1 MNHNS and CDR2 SASEGT come from the germline V gene. The CDR3 has 13 amino acids. Trimming took off 6 bases at V and 6 bases at J, with 12 bases between the two ends. Here the CDR3 reads CASSRTGLNTIYF. The CDR3 coding sequence is TGTGCCAGCAGCCGAACAGGGCTAAACACCATATATTTT.